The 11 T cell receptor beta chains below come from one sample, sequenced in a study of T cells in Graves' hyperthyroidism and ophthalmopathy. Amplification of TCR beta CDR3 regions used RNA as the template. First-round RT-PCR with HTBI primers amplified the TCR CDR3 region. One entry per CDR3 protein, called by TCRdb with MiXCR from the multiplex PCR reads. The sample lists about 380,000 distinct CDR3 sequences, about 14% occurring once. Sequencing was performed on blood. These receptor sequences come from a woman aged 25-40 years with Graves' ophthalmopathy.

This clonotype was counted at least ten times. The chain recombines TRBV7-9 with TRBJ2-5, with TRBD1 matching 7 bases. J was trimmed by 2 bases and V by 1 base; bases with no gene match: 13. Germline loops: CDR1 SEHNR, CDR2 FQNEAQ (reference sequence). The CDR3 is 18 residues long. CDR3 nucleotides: TGTGCCAGCAGCTTAGAGAGCGTGGGGACAGTGGGGCAAGAGACCCAGTACTTC. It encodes CASSLESVGTVGQETQYF.

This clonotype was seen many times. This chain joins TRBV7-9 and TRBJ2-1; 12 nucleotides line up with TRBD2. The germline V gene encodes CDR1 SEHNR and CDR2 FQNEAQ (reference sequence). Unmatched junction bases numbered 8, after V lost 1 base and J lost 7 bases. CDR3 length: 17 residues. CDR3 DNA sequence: TGTGCCAGCAGCTTAGGGCCCCTAGCGGGGGGGCCTAATGAGCAGTTCTTC. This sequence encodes CASSLGPLAGGPNEQFF.

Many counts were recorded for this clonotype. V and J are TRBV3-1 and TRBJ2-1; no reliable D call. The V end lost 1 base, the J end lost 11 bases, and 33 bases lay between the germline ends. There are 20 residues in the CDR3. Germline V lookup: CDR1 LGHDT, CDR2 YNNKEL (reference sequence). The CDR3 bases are TGTGCCAGCAGCCAAGCGCTGCGTTTGGCCCCTTTCACCCTTCAATGCAAGCAGTTCTTC. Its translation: CASSQALRLAPFTLQCKQFF.

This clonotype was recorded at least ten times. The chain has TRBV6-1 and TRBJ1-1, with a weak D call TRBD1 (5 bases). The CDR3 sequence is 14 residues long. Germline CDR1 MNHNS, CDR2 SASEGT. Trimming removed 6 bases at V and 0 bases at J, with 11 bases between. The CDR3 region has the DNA TGTGCCAGCAGACCCCAGGGAATGAACACTGAAGCTTTCTTT. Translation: CASRPQGMNTEAFF.

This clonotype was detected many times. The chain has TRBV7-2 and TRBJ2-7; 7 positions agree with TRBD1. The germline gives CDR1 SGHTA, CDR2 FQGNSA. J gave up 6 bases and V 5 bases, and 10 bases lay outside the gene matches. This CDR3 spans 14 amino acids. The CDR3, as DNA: TGTGCCAGCAGCACGAGACAGGGAATCACCGAGCAGTACTTC. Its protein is CASSTRQGITEQYF.

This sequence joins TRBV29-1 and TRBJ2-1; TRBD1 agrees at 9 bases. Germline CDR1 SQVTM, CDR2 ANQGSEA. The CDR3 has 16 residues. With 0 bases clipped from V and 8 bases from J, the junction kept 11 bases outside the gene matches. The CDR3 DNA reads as TGCAGCGTTGAAGATCCAGGGACAGGGAAGTTCTATGAGCAGTTCTTC. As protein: CSVEDPGTGKFYEQFF.

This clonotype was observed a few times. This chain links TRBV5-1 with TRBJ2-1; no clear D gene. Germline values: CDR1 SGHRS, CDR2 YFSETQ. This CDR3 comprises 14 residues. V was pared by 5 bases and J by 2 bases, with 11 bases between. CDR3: CASSRGNTYNEQFF. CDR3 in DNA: TGCGCCAGCAGTAGAGGTAATACCTACAATGAGCAGTTCTTC.

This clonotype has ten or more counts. The CDR3 is CASSGEGALYTDTQYF. The CDR3 nucleotides read TGTGCCAGCAGCGGAGAGGGGGCCTTGTACACAGATACGCAGTATTTT. The J gene is TRBJ2-3, the V gene TRBV7-2; 7 nucleotides match TRBD1. Germline trimming cut 5 bases from V and 2 bases from J; bases unmatched to any gene: 10. Germline CDR1 reads SGHTA; CDR2 reads FQGNSA. The length of the CDR3 is 16 residues.

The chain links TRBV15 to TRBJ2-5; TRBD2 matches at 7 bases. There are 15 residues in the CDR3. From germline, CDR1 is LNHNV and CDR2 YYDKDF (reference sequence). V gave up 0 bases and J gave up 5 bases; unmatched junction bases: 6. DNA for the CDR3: TGTGCCACCAGCAGAGACATGGCGGGGGTGGAGACCCAGTACTTC. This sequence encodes CATSRDMAGVETQYF.

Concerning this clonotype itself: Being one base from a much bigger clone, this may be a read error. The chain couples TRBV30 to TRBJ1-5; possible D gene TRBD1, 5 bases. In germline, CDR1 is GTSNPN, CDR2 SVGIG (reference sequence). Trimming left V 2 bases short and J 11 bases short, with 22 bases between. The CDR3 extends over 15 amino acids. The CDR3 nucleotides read TGTGCCTGGAGTATACCGGGAAGAACCTGGGGGACCCAGCATTTT. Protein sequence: CAWSIPGRTWGTQHF.

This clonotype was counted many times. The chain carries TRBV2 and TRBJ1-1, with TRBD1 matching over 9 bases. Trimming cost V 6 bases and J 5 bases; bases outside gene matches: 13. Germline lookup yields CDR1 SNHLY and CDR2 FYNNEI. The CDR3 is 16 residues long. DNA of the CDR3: TGTGCCAGCAGCCCTTACGATAACAGGGGGCGGACTGAAGCTTTCTTT. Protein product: CASSPYDNRGRTEAFF.